This T cell receptor (beta chain) was retrieved from a study of sequential checkpoint blockade in melanoma. About the study: Patients were randomized 1:1 to nivolumab-then-ipilimumab or ipilimumab-then-nivolumab first-line. Each arm's sequence ended with maintenance nivolumab. DNA from 91 pretreatment tumor samples underwent TCRβ immunosequencing.

The assay was immunoSEQ multiplex PCR, and TCRdb's table has in-frame clones only and misses some. This table holds around 9,200 clones, roughly 24% found once. Trimming removed 3 bases at V and 9 bases at J, with 18 bases between. Germline loops: CDR1 GTSNPN, CDR2 SVGIG (reference sequence). This CDR3 region has 14 residues. The treatment here: randomized to nivolumab then ipilimumab (arm A) or the reverse (arm B). The sample was tumor tissue (inferred from file names), taken from a patient given nivolumab and ipilimumab in sequence. The V and J genes are TRBV30 and TRBJ2-1, with a weak D call TRBD1 (7 bases). The receptor was derived from a human donor with melanoma. CDR3 coding DNA: TGTGCCTGGAGGCAGGGGGGCAGTGGCACTGAGCAGTTCTTC. Protein: CAWRQGGSGTEQFF.